A single sample gave rise to the 10 T cell receptor beta chains below, sequenced in a study of Graves' ophthalmopathy and Graves' hyperthyroidism. RNA transcripts provided the template for amplifying TCR beta CDR3 regions. HTBI primers were employed in first-round RT-PCR, then a second-round multiplex PCR followed. TCRdb itself ran the multiplex PCR reads through MiXCR, one entry per CDR3 protein. The sample lists over 450,000 distinct CDR3 sequences; around an eighth were seen once. Sample: blood. The receptors derive from a woman under 40 with Graves' ophthalmopathy.

CDR3 DNA sequence: TGTGCCAGCAGTGAAGCTCTGTGGAGGGGGCAGACTGAAGCTTTCTTT. The encoded protein is CASSEALWRGQTEAFF. The chain couples TRBV6-1 to TRBJ1-1; 7 nucleotides agree with TRBD1. Germline V gives CDR1 MNHNS, CDR2 SASEGT. The trim removed 0 bases at V and 5 bases at J, leaving 9 bases unmatched. The CDR3 spans 16 residues.

Ten or more counts support this clonotype. The rearrangement uses TRBV27 and TRBJ2-7, with TRBD2 matching 11 bases. The J call could be wrong; TRBJ2-1 is a better fit for the DNA end. Germline V gene sequence: CDR1 MNHEY, CDR2 SMNVEV (reference sequence). The CDR3 contains 16 residues. The CDR3 region has the DNA TGTGCCAGCACCGGCGGAACTAGCGGGAGATCTTACGAGCAGTTCTTC. This translates into CASTGGTSGRSYEQFF.

This clonotype showed up many times. The rearrangement joins TRBV30 to TRBJ1-5, with 9 bases fitting TRBD1. The trim removed 3 bases at V and 7 bases at J, leaving 13 bases unmatched. CDR3 size: 16 residues. Germline CDR1 is GTSNPN and CDR2 is SVGIG (reference sequence). CDR3: CAWSPTGTGLGQPQHF. The CDR3 coding sequence is TGTGCCTGGAGCCCTACCGGGACAGGGTTGGGCCAGCCCCAGCATTTT.

This clonotype was recorded many times. V is TRBV2 and J is TRBJ2-7, with D perhaps TRBD2 (6 bases). V was pared by 7 bases and J by 6 bases, with 13 bases between. CDR1 SNHLY and CDR2 FYNNEI come from the germline V gene. The CDR3 spans 12 residues. Written as DNA, the CDR3 is TGTGCCAGCAACAGCGGGTTTAGCGAGCAGTACTTC. Translating it yields CASNSGFSEQYF.

This clonotype was seen at least ten times. V and J are TRBV15 and TRBJ1-2, with no clear D. Per germline, CDR1 LNHNV and CDR2 YYDKDF (reference sequence). This CDR3 is built from 15 residues. V was cut by 5 bases and J by 0 bases, with 13 bases left in between. CDR3 sequence (DNA): TGTGCCACCAGCCCTCGGACGGCTTCTAACTATGGCTACACCTTC. Its protein product is CATSPRTASNYGYTF.

This clonotype appeared many times. The chain joins TRBV20-1 to TRBJ1-5, with a possible D match to TRBD1 (6 bases). This CDR3 spans 17 amino acids. V was trimmed by 2 bases and J by 3 bases, leaving 20 bases between them. Looked up from germline, CDR1 is DFQATT and CDR2 is SNEGSKA (reference sequence). In nucleotides, the CDR3 is TGCAGTGCTAGACGGCGGGTGGGGGCAACCCTCAATCAGCCCCAGCATTTT. Translating gives CSARRRVGATLNQPQHF.

This clonotype occurred many times. The V gene is TRBV6-1, the J gene TRBJ2-7, with D unclear. CDR1 is MNHNS, CDR2 SASEGT, per germline. Trimming shortened V by 4 bases and J by 5 bases, and 9 bases separated the two germline ends. This CDR3 is 12 amino acids long. CDR3 in DNA: TGTGCCAGCAGTGCTGAAGTCCACGAGCAGTACTTC. Amino acid sequence: CASSAEVHEQYF.

The CDR3 spells CASSLALGVVETQYF. For the CDR3, the DNA is TGTGCCAGCAGTTTAGCGCTAGGAGTTGTGGAGACCCAGTACTTC. The chain joins TRBV12-3 or TRBV12-4 to TRBJ2-5; D gene uncertain. Trimming stripped 0 bases from V and 5 bases from J, with 13 bases between. This CDR3 spans 15 amino acids.

This clonotype was seen only a few times. The chain is built from TRBV9 and TRBJ1-5, with D unclear. In germline, CDR1 is SGDLS, CDR2 YYNGEE. This CDR3 comprises 15 residues. Trimming cost V 0 bases and J 0 bases, with 7 bases left between them. The CDR3 bases are TGTGCCAGCAGCGTAGAAGGGAATAGCAATCAGCCCCAGCATTTT. Protein: CASSVEGNSNQPQHF.

This chain connects TRBV12-3 or TRBV12-4 to TRBJ2-2, with a weak D call TRBD2 (5 bases). The V gene lost 8 bases and the J gene lost 5 bases, with 12 bases spanning the gap. The CDR3 contains 13 residues. The CDR3 region has the DNA TGTGCCAGCTCTAACGGGATAACCGGGGAGCTGTTTTTT. Translation: CASSNGITGELFF.